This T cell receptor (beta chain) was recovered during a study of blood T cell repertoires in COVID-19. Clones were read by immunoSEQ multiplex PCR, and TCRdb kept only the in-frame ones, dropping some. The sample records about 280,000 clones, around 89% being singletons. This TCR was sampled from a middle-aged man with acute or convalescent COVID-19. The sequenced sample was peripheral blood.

CDR3 nucleotide sequence: TGTGCCAGTAGCGCAGGGTTCTATGGCTACACCTTC. It yields the protein CASSAGFYGYTF. V gene TRBV19 combines with J gene TRBJ1-2, with a possible D match to TRBD1 (5 bases). Germline lookup yields CDR1 LNHDA and CDR2 SQIVND (reference sequence). Trimming stripped 6 bases from V and 4 bases from J, with 9 bases between. This CDR3 has 12 amino acids.